These T cell receptor beta chains were read from a single sample in a study of a mutant IDH1 vaccine in newly diagnosed glioma. Generated by immunoSEQ multiplex PCR, the TCRdb table keeps only in-frame clones and is missing some. The sample yields roughly 86,000 clones, roughly 75% seen once. The specimen comprised PBMCs, sampled from a glioma patient treated with radiotherapy, temozolomide or both. All receptors come from a man aged 35-49 years with glioma. Both conserved end residues are part of each CDR3. D genes are given only for firm matches. Clone size is not always given. Where it is, it says once, few, many or a class for expanded clones.

abundance,d_gene,j_gene,v_gene,CDR3nt,CDR3aa
-,-,TRBJ1-3,TRBV9,TGTGCCAGCAGCGTACCCCGGACGGGCGCCGGAAACACCATATATTTT,CASSVPRTGAGNTIYF
few,-,TRBJ1-2,TRBV27,TGTGCCAGCAGTTACAGGGATCACTATGGCTACACCTTC,CASSYRDHYGYTF
-,-,TRBJ2-7,TRBV13,TGTGCCAGCAGCGTCCAATTAGGGGGGTACGAGCAGTACTTC,CASSVQLGGYEQYF
-,TRBD2,TRBJ2-1,TRBV4-3,TGCGCCAGCAGCCCGGGACTAGCCGCTTACAATGAGCAGTTCTTC,CASSPGLAAYNEQFF
-,-,TRBJ1-4,TRBV5-6,TGTGCCAGCAGCTTGTTGGGCGGCACCCTTATCTTTTTT,CASSLLGGTLIFF
-,-,TRBJ2-1,TRBV6-5,TGTGCCAGCAGTGCTATGGGGTACAATGAGCAGTTCTTC,CASSAMGYNEQFF
-,-,TRBJ2-7,TRBV7-8,TGTGCCAGCAGCTTAGTGGGGCAGACCTACGAGCAGTACTTC,CASSLVGQTYEQYF
-,TRBD1,TRBJ2-7,TRBV28,TGTGCCAGCAGCTCCCCGGGACAGGTATCCTACGAGCAGTACTTC,CASSSPGQVSYEQYF
-,TRBD2,TRBJ2-5,TRBV4-2,TGTGCCAGCACCAGGGGTCTAGCGGGAGAAGAGACCCAGTACTTC,CASTRGLAGEETQYF
-,-,TRBJ2-7,TRBV5-1,TGCGCCAGCAGCGGGGGGACGGGAAGCTCCTACGAGCAGTACTTC,CASSGGTGSSYEQYF
few,-,TRBJ1-2,TRBV7-9,TGTGCCAGCAGCTCCGAGGGGCTCGTCTATGGCTACACCTTC,CASSSEGLVYGYTF
few,TRBD2,TRBJ2-2,TRBV5-1,TGCGCCAGCAGCTCGGGACTAGCGTTTAACACCGGGGAGCTGTTTTTT,CASSSGLAFNTGELFF
once,-,TRBJ2-3,TRBV7-2,TGTGCCAGCAGCTTCAAAGGGAGCGGGGATACGCAGTATTTT,CASSFKGSGDTQYF
-,TRBD2,TRBJ2-7,TRBV27,TGTGCCAGCAGTTTATTTGGTAGCGGGATGGGCGGGACCTACGAGCAGTACTTC,CASSLFGSGMGGTYEQYF
-,TRBD1,TRBJ2-2,TRBV7-3,TGTGCCAGCAGCCCGACAGGGGTTAACGGGGAGCTGTTTTTT,CASSPTGVNGELFF
-,-,TRBJ2-3,TRBV11-3,TGTGCCAGCAGCTTAGGGGAAGATACGCAGTATTTT,CASSLGEDTQYF
-,-,TRBJ2-5,TRBV2,TGTGCCAGCAGTGGGGCCATTCCCGGGGGAGAGACCCAGTACTTC,CASSGAIPGGETQYF
-,-,TRBJ1-4,TRBV27,TGTGCCAGCTCTAGTTTTGGGGACTCAAATGAAAAACTGTTTTTT,CASSSFGDSNEKLFF
-,-,TRBJ2-1,TRBV4-1,TGCGCCAGCAGCCAAGGAGGAAGGGGTGAGCAGTTCTTC,CASSQGGRGEQFF
-,-,TRBJ2-3,TRBV7-2,TGTGCCAGCAGCTTAGGGGGGGCCAGCACAGATACGCAGTATTTT,CASSLGGASTDTQYF
-,TRBD1,TRBJ1-3,TRBV6-1,TGTGCCAGCAGTCAAAGTGGACAGGGCGGAAACACCATATATTTT,CASSQSGQGGNTIYF
-,-,TRBJ2-6,TRBV9,TGTGCCAGCAGCCCGGGATCGCTCGGGGCCAACGTCCTGACTTTC,CASSPGSLGANVLTF
-,-,TRBJ2-7,TRBV7-2,TGTGCCAGCAGCTGGGGAACCGGAGAGCAGTACTTC,CASSWGTGEQYF
few,TRBD1,TRBJ1-5,TRBV6-5,TGTGCCAGCAGTTCCAGACAGGGGAAGAGCAATCAGCCCCAGCATTTT,CASSSRQGKSNQPQHF
-,TRBD1,TRBJ2-5,TRBV7-9,TGTGCCAGCAGCCCCCGGACAGGGAAGTTGAGTGAGACCCAGTACTTC,CASSPRTGKLSETQYF
-,TRBD2,TRBJ2-1,TRBV7-2,TGTGCCAGCAGCTTGGGACTAGCGGGAGGGCCCGGCAATGAGCAGTTCTTC,CASSLGLAGGPGNEQFF
-,TRBD2,TRBJ2-3,TRBV7-2,TGTGCCAGCAGCTTAGCCAGGACTAGCCGGGATACGCAGTATTTT,CASSLARTSRDTQYF
-,TRBD1,TRBJ1-5,TRBV19,TGTGCCAGTAGTCCGGCCGGGACAGGGGCCAGACAGCCCCAGCATTTT,CASSPAGTGARQPQHF
few,-,TRBJ1-2,TRBV30,TGTGCCTGGAGTGAGGGGCTAGTGGGAGGCTACACCTTC,CAWSEGLVGGYTF
-,TRBD2,TRBJ2-1,TRBV5-8,TGTGCCAGCAGCTCGCGGACTAGCGGGGGTGGTGAGCAGTTCTTC,CASSSRTSGGGEQFF
-,-,TRBJ2-7,TRBV21-1,TGTGCCAGAGGCTTCAACTTAGCGGGACGAGGATGCGAGCAGTACTTC,CARGFNLAGRGCEQYF
-,TRBD1,TRBJ1-1,TRBV9,TGTGCCAGCAGCTCTCAGACAGGGGCAAAGTTTAATGAAGCTTTCTTT,CASSSQTGAKFNEAFF
-,-,TRBJ2-7,TRBV10-3,TGTGCCATCAGTCCGGGGGCCGAGCAGTACTTC,CAISPGAEQYF
-,-,TRBJ2-7,TRBV6-1,TGTGCCAGCAGTTTCCAGGGGTCCGCCGACGAGCAGTACTTC,CASSFQGSADEQYF
-,-,TRBJ2-7,TRBV27,TGTGCCAGCAGGACCGGGGCCTACGAGCAGTACTTC,CASRTGAYEQYF
-,-,TRBJ2-7,TRBV30,TGTGCCTGGAAGAAGGTGGGCTACGAGCAGTACTTC,CAWKKVGYEQYF
-,-,TRBJ1-1,TRBV4-1,TGCGCCAGCAGTGGCGGGGGGCCGGGTATGAACACTGAAGCTTTCTTT,CASSGGGPGMNTEAFF
-,-,TRBJ1-1,TRBV18,TGTGCCAGCTCACAGGGGATGAACACTGAAGCTTTCTTT,CASSQGMNTEAFF
-,-,TRBJ2-7,TRBV5-5,TGTGCCAGCAGCTTGGTGAGTGAGGAGCAGTACTTC,CASSLVSEEQYF
-,-,TRBJ2-7,TRBV5-1,TGCGCCAGCATGGAGACAGCCCCCTTCTACGAGCAGTACTTC,CASMETAPFYEQYF
-,-,TRBJ1-1,TRBV20-1,TGCAGTGCTAGAGGCGACGGTGAAGCTTTCTTT,CSARGDGEAFF
-,-,TRBJ1-1,TRBV6-5,TGTGCCAGCAGTTACTCAGGGGGAAACACTGAAGCTTTCTTT,CASSYSGGNTEAFF
-,-,TRBJ1-1,TRBV15,TGTGCCACCAGCATGACAGCGAACACTGAAGCTTTCTTT,CATSMTANTEAFF
-,TRBD1,TRBJ2-3,TRBV5-8,TGTGCCAGCAGACCCCGACAGGGGGACGTGGATACGCAGTATTTT,CASRPRQGDVDTQYF
few,-,TRBJ1-1,TRBV4-1,TGCGCCAGCAGCCAAGATTATGAGACAGAAGCTTTCTTT,CASSQDYETEAFF
-,TRBD2,TRBJ2-3,TRBV9,TGTGCCAGCAGCCCAGCGGGGACTAGACTTCCAGATACGCAGTATTTT,CASSPAGTRLPDTQYF
few,TRBD2,TRBJ2-5,TRBV28,TGTGCCAGCAGCGAACCGGGACTAGCGGACCAAGAGACCCAGTACTTC,CASSEPGLADQETQYF
-,TRBD2,TRBJ2-5,TRBV29-1,TGCAGCGTTGGAAGGGGTAGCGGGATACAAGAGACCCAGTACTTC,CSVGRGSGIQETQYF
-,-,TRBJ2-2,TRBV28,TGTGCCAGCAAGGCCGGGCAGGGCGCCGGGGAGCTGTTTTTT,CASKAGQGAGELFF
-,-,TRBJ1-5,TRBV21-1,TGTGCCAGCAGCAAAGCGGGGGTGAGCAATCAGCCCCAGCATTTT,CASSKAGVSNQPQHF
-,TRBD1,TRBJ1-6,TRBV7-2,TGTGCCAGCAGCCATACAGGGGGCGGCTATAATTCACCCCTCCACTTT,CASSHTGGGYNSPLHF
-,TRBD2,TRBJ2-5,TRBV15,TGTGCCACCAGCAGCCTTCTAGCGGGGGGGACCCAGTACTTC,CATSSLLAGGTQYF
-,-,TRBJ2-1,TRBV5-1,TGCGCCAGCTGGGGCGGCAGACCCTACAATGAGCAGTTCTTC,CASWGGRPYNEQFF
-,-,TRBJ2-7,TRBV28,TGTGCCAGCAGTTTCCTGGGGTACTCCTACGAGCAGTACTTC,CASSFLGYSYEQYF
-,TRBD2,TRBJ2-1,TRBV28,TGTGCCAGCAGTTTAAGCGGACTAGCGGACAATGAGCAGTTCTTC,CASSLSGLADNEQFF
-,TRBD1,TRBJ1-5,TRBV7-9,TGTGCCAGCAGCTTAGCCCCAGGGGGACAGCCCCAGCATTTT,CASSLAPGGQPQHF
-,TRBD1,TRBJ2-1,TRBV7-6,TGTGCCAGCAGCCCCTGGACAGGGTTCGATGAGCAGTTCTTC,CASSPWTGFDEQFF
few,-,TRBJ2-6,TRBV6-5,TGTGCCAGCAGGCAGGGTTTCTCTGGGGCCAACGTCCTGACTTTC,CASRQGFSGANVLTF
-,-,TRBJ2-7,TRBV5-1,TGCGCCAGCAGCTTGAATGGAAGGAGGGACTACGAGCAGTACTTC,CASSLNGRRDYEQYF